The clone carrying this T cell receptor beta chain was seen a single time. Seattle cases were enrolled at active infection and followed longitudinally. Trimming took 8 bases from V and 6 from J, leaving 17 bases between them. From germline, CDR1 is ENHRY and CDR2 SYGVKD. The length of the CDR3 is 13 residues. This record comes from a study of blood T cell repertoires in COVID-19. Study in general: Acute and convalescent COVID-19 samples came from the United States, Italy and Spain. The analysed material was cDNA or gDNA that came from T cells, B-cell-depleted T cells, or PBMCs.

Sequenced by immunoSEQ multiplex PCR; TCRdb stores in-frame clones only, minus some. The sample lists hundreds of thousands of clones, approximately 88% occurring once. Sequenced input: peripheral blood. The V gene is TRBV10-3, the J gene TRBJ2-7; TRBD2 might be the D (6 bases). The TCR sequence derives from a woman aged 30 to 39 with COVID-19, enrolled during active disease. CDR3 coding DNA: TGTGCCATCGGTCCTGGACCGGAGGGCGAGCAGTACGTC. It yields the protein CAIGPGPEGEQYV.